These T cell receptor beta chains were read from a single sample in a study of blood T cell dynamics during melanoma immunotherapy. TCRdb's copy holds only in-frame clones and misses some; the assay was immunoSEQ multiplex PCR. Of under 15,000 clones listed, approximately 88% were seen once; the top ten hold about 8.4%. This specimen was blood, taken from a patient treated with checkpoint blockade. The receptors were gathered from a human donor with melanoma. Each CDR3 is given with its conserved first and last residue. A D gene is named only where the DNA matches it firmly.

TRBV7-2,TRBJ2-7,TRBD1,TGTGCCAGCAGCTTCCGGGACAGGGCTCGCGAGCAGTACTTC,CASSFRDRAREQYF
TRBV25-1,TRBJ2-3,.,TGTGCCAGCAGTGACTGGAGGGGCGCTGTAAATACGCAGTATTTT,CASSDWRGAVNTQYF
TRBV4-2,TRBJ2-3,.,TGTGCCAGCAGCCAAGATTGGAGAGTAAGCACAGATACGCAGTATTTT,CASSQDWRVSTDTQYF
TRBV5-1,TRBJ1-5,.,TGCGCCAGCAGCTTGGCCACAGGGAGAAATCAGCCCCAGCATTTT,CASSLATGRNQPQHF
TRBV28,TRBJ2-7,.,TGTGCCAGCGATTACAGGGTAGGGGCCTACGAGCAGTACTTC,CASDYRVGAYEQYF
TRBV7-2,TRBJ2-3,TRBD2,TGTGCCAGCAGCTTAGAAGTAGCGGGAGGCACAGATACGCAGTATTTT,CASSLEVAGGTDTQYF
TRBV6-5,TRBJ2-1,.,TGTGCCAGCAGTTACTCTGGAGACAATGAGCAGTTCTTC,CASSYSGDNEQFF
TRBV19,TRBJ1-5,.,TGTGCCAGTAGTAAAGACTACAATCAGCCCCAGCATTTT,CASSKDYNQPQHF
TRBV9,TRBJ2-3,.,TGTGCCAGCAGCGTAGGAGCGGGCACAGATACGCAGTATTTT,CASSVGAGTDTQYF
TRBV19,TRBJ1-5,TRBD1,TGTGCCAGTAGTGCCCGGACAGGGGGCCGCCCGCCCCAGCATTTT,CASSARTGGRPPQHF
TRBV10-2,TRBJ1-1,TRBD1,TGCGCCAGCAGTGCGGACAGGGTGAACACTGAAGCTTTCTTT,CASSADRVNTEAFF
TRBV7-8,TRBJ2-3,TRBD2,TGTGCCAGCAGCCGTAGTCTAGCGGTGATGGGCACAGATACGCAGTATTTT,CASSRSLAVMGTDTQYF
TRBV25-1,TRBJ1-1,.,TGTGCCAGCAGTGAACAGAGGGGAAACACTGAAGCTTTCTTT,CASSEQRGNTEAFF
TRBV9,TRBJ2-1,.,TGTGCCAGCAGCGTAGAGGTGGACCTATCCTACAATGAGCAGTTCTTC,CASSVEVDLSYNEQFF
TRBV5-6,TRBJ1-6,.,TGTGCCAGCAAAGCAGATAGACAGATAGATTCACCCCTCCACTTT,CASKADRQIDSPLHF
TRBV6-5,TRBJ1-2,.,TGTGCCAGCAGTTACTCGGTTGAAAAAGGCTACACCTTC,CASSYSVEKGYTF